These 12 T cell receptor beta chains were sequenced from one sample in a study of early T cells in non-severe SARS-CoV-2 infection. TCRdb re-called the 5' RACE reads through MiXCR, storing one row per CDR3 protein. Of approximately 15,000 distinct CDR3 sequences listed, less than 6.5% were seen once; the top ten hold approximately 6.8%. The sample here was whole blood, taken at baseline. These receptors originate from an adult who was a healthcare worker with PCR-confirmed SARS-CoV-2 infection or an uninfected control (not recorded which).

This clonotype was seen repeatedly, ten times or more. V usage is TRBV5-1 and J usage is TRBJ1-3; D is perhaps TRBD1 (5 bases). This CDR3 region has 14 residues. The V gene lost 3 bases and the J gene lost 4 bases, with 11 bases spanning the gap. CDR1 SGHRS and CDR2 YFSETQ come from the germline V gene. CDR3 amino acids: CASSSPGSGNTIYF. Here the CDR3 DNA reads TGCGCCAGCAGCTCTCCAGGGTCCGGAAACACCATATATTTT.

There are many counts of this clonotype. The chain joins TRBV27 to TRBJ2-4; possible D gene TRBD1, 5 bases. The CDR3 runs 13 residues. The ends were cut back, 4 bases at V and 6 bases at J, with 10 bases in the middle. The V gene's germline CDR1 is MNHEY and CDR2 SMNVEV (reference sequence). CDR3 DNA sequence: TGTGCCAGCAGTTCGACAGCTTCAAACATTCAGTACTTC. Its translation: CASSSTASNIQYF.

On this clonotype: A much larger clone sits a single nucleotide away, making a read error possible. J is TRBJ1-1 and V is TRBV28; unclear D gene. V shed 3 bases and J shed 1 base, with 9 bases lying between them. This CDR3 spans 14 amino acids. Germline CDR1 MDHEN, CDR2 SYDVKM. This CDR3 is CASSFEGANTEAFF. CDR3 nucleotides: TGTGCCAGCAGTTTCGAAGGCGCGAACACTGAAGCTTTCTTT. Variable domain in full (rest from reference TRBV28 and TRBJ1-1): DVKVTQSSRYLVKRTGEKVFLECVQDMDHENMFWYRQDPGLGLRLIYFSYDVKMKEKGDIPEGYSVSREKKERFSLILESASTNQTSMYLCASSFEGANTEAFFGQGTRLTVV.

Regarding this clonotype: A much larger clone lies a single base off, so this may be a read error. This chain uses TRBV6-5 with TRBJ2-7, with 7 bases that match TRBD1. This CDR3 region has 15 residues. Germline V gene data show CDR1 as MNHEY and CDR2 as SVGAGI. In DNA form, the CDR3 reads TGTGCCAGCAGTTCCCACAGGGGTGGCTCCTACGAGCAGCACTTC. This gives the protein CASSSHRGGSYEQHF.

This clonotype was detected a few times. A much larger clone differs by one base, so this may be a read error. The chain recombines TRBV19 with TRBJ1-1, with 7 bases fitting TRBD1. Germline V gene lookup returns CDR1 LNHDA and CDR2 SQIVND (reference sequence). The CDR3 has 17 amino acids. The CDR3 reads CACSIFSYRGENTEAFF. CDR3 DNA sequence: TGTGCCTGTAGTATATTCTCCTACAGGGGCGAGAACACTGAAGCTTTCTTT.

The sample holds many counts of this clonotype. The genes are TRBV7-2 and TRBJ1-6; D is perhaps TRBD1 (6 bases). Germline-derived CDR1 and CDR2 are SGHTA and FQGNSA. The CDR3 consists of 15 residues. Trimming pared 1 base from V and 7 bases from J, leaving 11 bases between. The CDR3 sequence is CASSLGGRENSPLHF. Here the CDR3 DNA reads TGTGCCAGCAGCTTAGGGGGGCGCGAGAATTCACCCCTCCACTTT.

At least ten counts were recorded for this clonotype. The gene calls are TRBV7-9 and TRBJ1-1, with TRBD1 matching over 7 bases. The junction had 11 bases not matched to a gene; V was cut back by 4 bases and J by 9 bases. Germline CDR1 and CDR2: SEHNR and FQNEAQ (reference sequence). This CDR3 is 14 amino acids long. The CDR3 sequence is CASSSPMTGRKAFF. The CDR3 nucleotides are TGTGCCAGCAGCTCGCCCATGACAGGGAGAAAAGCTTTCTTT.

This clonotype has at least ten counts. The genes are TRBV12-3 or TRBV12-4 and TRBJ2-3; 14 bases match TRBD2. The CDR3 consists of 16 residues. J was trimmed by 2 bases and V by 6 bases; bases with no gene match: 4. CDR3 in amino acids: CASSRTSGGFTDTQYF. CDR3 nucleotide sequence: TGTGCCAGCAGCAGGACTAGCGGGGGGTTCACAGATACGCAGTATTTT.

The V call is TRBV20-1, the J call TRBJ2-7; D could derive from TRBD1 or TRBD2 (5 bases each). The CDR3 spans 12 residues. V was cut by 6 bases and J by 2 bases, with 11 bases left in between. The germline V gene encodes CDR1 DFQATT and CDR2 SNEGSKA (reference sequence). CDR3 sequence reads: CSAEGRAYEQYF. DNA for the CDR3: TGCAGTGCCGAGGGGCGGGCCTACGAGCAGTACTTC.

This clonotype was recorded many times. The chain couples TRBV7-2 to TRBJ2-1, with D perhaps TRBD2 (7 bases). The CDR3 runs to 17 residues. In germline, CDR1 is SGHTA, CDR2 FQGNSA. Trimming took off 7 bases at V and 7 bases at J, with 26 bases between the two ends. The CDR3 DNA sequence: TGTGCCAGCACGAAAACGCACCGGGGGGCGATAGGGAATGAGCAGTTCTTC. Translation gives CASTKTHRGAIGNEQFF.

This clonotype was recorded many times. J is TRBJ1-2 and V is TRBV9; 9 bases are a match to TRBD1. Germline V gene data show CDR1 as SGDLS and CDR2 as YYNGEE. After removal of 3 bases from V and 6 bases from J, the junction contained 9 bases not matched to a gene. There are 15 residues in the CDR3. The CDR3 DNA reads as TGTGCCAGCAGCGCTAACAGGGGGCGGATGGATGGCTACACCTTC. Translating gives CASSANRGRMDGYTF.

The V and J genes are TRBV6-2 or TRBV6-3 and TRBJ2-3; D is possibly TRBD1 (5 bases). The CDR3 contains 14 residues. The germline gives CDR1 MNHEY, CDR2 SVGEGT. The V gene lost 3 bases and the J gene lost 2 bases, with 9 bases spanning the gap. Written as DNA, the CDR3 is TGTGCCAGCAGTTATAGCAGGGTCACAGATACGCAGTATTTT. Protein: CASSYSRVTDTQYF.